This TCR beta chain was sequenced for a study of cytomegalovirus exposure and HLA in healthy donors. PCR used 60 Vbeta primers and 13 Jbeta primers. Generated by immunoSEQ multiplex PCR, the TCRdb table keeps only in-frame clones and is missing some. The data show 130,000 to 150,000 clones, with under 85% seen just once and 6.7% held by the top ten. As for this clone: Its matching antigen is unknown.

General study results and limits: A later analysis by the authors found several of the most significant clusters apparently linked to common viral pathogens. It was assumed in the presence/absence analyses that sequencing depth was roughly uniform across donors.

The clonotype comes from a middle-aged woman in good health and CMV-seropositive. Sequenced input: PBMCs.

DNA of the CDR3: TGTGCCAGAAGCTTAAGATTCCCCAGGGGCGAGCAGTACTTC. It encodes CARSLRFPRGEQYF. V and J are TRBV5-3 and TRBJ2-7; D may be TRBD1 (6 bases). TRBV5-3 is known as an ORF, though its function is uncertain. V dropped 2 bases and J dropped 6 bases, with 15 bases sitting between them. The CDR3 contains 14 residues.